Shown below are 6 T cell receptor beta chains from a single sample sequenced in a study of T cells after yellow fever vaccination. In TCRdb, the 5' RACE reads were re-called with MiXCR into one record per CDR3 protein. The repertoire consists of hundreds of thousands of distinct CDR3 sequences, with 7.5% to 9% occurring once and the leading ten covering more than 15%. The sample in question was PBMCs, obtained on the day of the first yellow fever vaccination. These receptors originate from a man in his late teens or twenties who received the YFV17D yellow fever vaccine.

This clonotype was counted between two and nine times. The V gene is TRBV20-1, the J gene TRBJ1-2; the match to TRBD1 covers 10 bases. The CDR3 consists of 14 residues. Trimming cost V 5 bases and J 5 bases; bases outside gene matches: 8. Per the germline V gene, CDR1 is DFQATT and CDR2 is SNEGSKA (reference sequence). DNA for the CDR3: TGCAGTGCTCCCAAGACAGGGGGCCGATATGGCTACACCTTC. Its translation is CSAPKTGGRYGYTF.

V and J are TRBV6-5 and TRBJ2-1, with 7 bases fitting TRBD2. CDR3 length equals 17 residues. Trimming at V came to 0 bases and at J to 3 bases, leaving 8 bases not matched to a gene. The germline V gene has CDR1 MNHEY and CDR2 SVGAGI. CDR3 residues: CASSYSYRIAGYNEQFF. For the CDR3, the DNA is TGTGCCAGCAGTTACTCATATCGGATAGCGGGCTACAATGAGCAGTTCTTC.

This clonotype occurred many times. The rearrangement uses TRBV7-3 and TRBJ1-6; D uncertain. The CDR3 is made up of 14 amino acids. V lost 3 bases and J 2 bases, leaving 5 bases between the germline ends. Germline values: CDR1 SGHTA, CDR2 FQGTGA. CDR3 DNA: TGTGCCAGCAGCTTTGAGCCCTATAATTCACCCCTCCACTTT. It is translated as CASSFEPYNSPLHF.

V and J are TRBV7-9 and TRBJ2-4; 8 bases are shared with TRBD1. Germline lookup yields CDR1 SEHNR and CDR2 FQNEAQ (reference sequence). J was trimmed by 2 bases and V by 4 bases; bases with no gene match: 4. The CDR3 is 15 residues long. The DNA of the CDR3 is TGTGCCAGCAGCTACTCAGGGGGCTCCAAAAACATTCAGTACTTC. Protein product: CASSYSGGSKNIQYF. The full variable domain, rest sourced from reference TRBV7-9 and TRBJ2-4, is DTGVSQNPRHKITKRGQNVTFRCDPISEHNRLYWYRQTLGQGPEFLTYFQNEAQLEKSRLLSDRFSAERPKGSFSTLEIQRTEQGDSAMYLCASSYSGGSKNIQYFGAGTRLSVL.

In its sample, this clonotype was seen many times. The chain combines TRBV7-6 with TRBJ2-3; a possible D gene is TRBD1 (5 bases). Germline CDR1 reads SGHVS; CDR2 reads FNYEAQ. V lost 1 base and J lost 2, with 10 bases in between. The CDR3 is 15 residues long. CDR3 coding DNA: TGTGCCAGCAGCTTAGTTTCAGGGTCCACAGATACGCAGTATTTT. Protein: CASSLVSGSTDTQYF.

This clonotype was recorded at least ten times. The chain combines TRBV5-1 with TRBJ2-1; TRBD1 aligns across 8 bases. Germline-derived CDR1 and CDR2 are SGHRS and YFSETQ. V lost 0 bases, J lost 8 bases, and 7 bases stayed unmatched. The CDR3 is 15 amino acids. CDR3 sequence (DNA): TGCGCCAGCAGCTTGGTTGGGGCAGGGGGCGATGAGCAGTTCTTC. Translation: CASSLVGAGGDEQFF.